This entry lists 25 T cell receptor beta chains sequenced from one sample in a study of blood T cell repertoires in COVID-19. The repertoire was sequenced with immunoSEQ multiplex PCR; TCRdb's copy has only in-frame clones and lacks some. The sample has around 160,000 clones; about nine tenths are singletons. Sample: peripheral blood. These receptor sequences come from a man of 80 years or more with acute or convalescent COVID-19.

This clone was observed a single time. This chain links TRBV14 with TRBJ2-5, with 10 nucleotides matching TRBD1. Looked up from germline, CDR1 is SGHDN and CDR2 is FVKESK. The J segment lost 5 bases and the V segment lost 3 bases, leaving 9 bases of the junction unmatched. The CDR3 is made up of 16 amino acids. DNA for the CDR3: TGTGCCAGCAGCCACGCGGGACAGGGGTGGAAGGAGACCCAGTACTTC. Translating gives CASSHAGQGWKETQYF. The full variable domain, in which reference TRBV14 and TRBJ2-5 provide the parts outside the CDR3, is EAGVTQFPSHSVIEKGQTVTLRCDPISGHDNLYWYRRVMGKEIKFLLHFVKESKQDESGMPNNRFLAERTGGTYSTLKVQPAELEDSGVYFCASSHAGQGWKETQYFGPGTRLLVL.

This clone showed up just once. The CDR3 DNA is TGCAGCGTTGAACCCGGACAGGATCTGGATCAGCCCCAGCATTTT. It yields the protein CSVEPGQDLDQPQHF. The chain couples TRBV29-1 to TRBJ1-5; 7 nucleotides align to TRBD1. CDR1 and CDR2 from the germline V gene are SQVTM and ANQGSEA. Trimming cost V 2 bases and J 5 bases; bases outside gene matches: 9. This CDR3 comprises 15 residues.

V gene TRBV5-3 combines with J gene TRBJ1-1; tentatively, D is TRBD1 (6 bases). TRBV5-3 is known as an ORF, though its function is uncertain. V lost 3 bases, J lost 3 bases, and 15 bases lay in between. The CDR3 contains 15 residues. Here the CDR3 reads CARSCRGPWDTEAFF. The CDR3 nucleotides are TGTGCCAGAAGCTGCAGGGGCCCCTGGGACACTGAAGCTTTCTTT.

This chain uses TRBV11-3 with TRBJ2-3, with D unresolved. V lost 5 bases and J 5 bases, leaving 11 bases between the germline ends. The germline V gene encodes CDR1 SGHNT and CDR2 YENEEA. This CDR3 has 13 amino acids. CDR3 sequence: CASSPQDGDTQYF. The CDR3 DNA reads as TGTGCCAGCAGCCCCCAGGATGGAGATACGCAGTATTTT.

J is TRBJ1-3 and V is TRBV7-8; 12 bases match TRBD1. The CDR3 has 18 amino acids. With 5 bases clipped from V and 2 bases from J, the junction kept 10 bases outside the gene matches. The germline V gene has CDR1 SGHVS and CDR2 FQNEAQ. The chain's CDR3 is CASSPTPGQGATGNTIYF. In DNA, the CDR3 is TGTGCCAGCAGCCCCACTCCGGGACAGGGGGCGACTGGAAACACCATATATTTT.

The chain couples TRBV19 to TRBJ2-1; D gene ambiguous. The CDR3 is made up of 15 amino acids. Trimming removed 3 bases from V and 1 base from J, with 10 bases in between. Germline V lookup: CDR1 LNHDA, CDR2 SQIVND (reference sequence). CDR3 sequence: CASSIYASSYNEQFF. The CDR3 DNA reads as TGTGCCAGTAGTATTTACGCTAGTTCCTACAATGAGCAGTTCTTC.

The J gene is TRBJ1-4, the V gene TRBV5-1; 11 bases are a match to TRBD1. The germline V gene has CDR1 SGHRS and CDR2 YFSETQ. The CDR3 is 15 residues long. V lost 4 bases, J lost 7 bases, and 6 bases stayed unmatched. The CDR3 nucleotides read TGCGCCAGCAGCACCGGACAGGGGGCGGGTGAAAAACTGTTTTTT. Translated: CASSTGQGAGEKLFF.

The chain links TRBV19 to TRBJ1-5, with D tentatively TRBD1 (6 bases). Trimming took off 7 bases at V and 3 bases at J, with 16 bases between the two ends. The germline V gene encodes CDR1 LNHDA and CDR2 SQIVND (reference sequence). CDR3 length: 15 amino acids. The CDR3 DNA follows: TGTGCCAGTAACCATGTGACAGGTGCCAATCAGCCCCAGCATTTT. Translation: CASNHVTGANQPQHF.

This clone was counted a single time. The rearrangement joins TRBV19 to TRBJ1-2; 8 nucleotides line up with TRBD1. The CDR3 is made up of 14 amino acids. Trimming at V came to 3 bases and at J to 7 bases, leaving 7 bases not matched to a gene. Germline lookup yields CDR1 LNHDA and CDR2 SQIVND (reference sequence). The CDR3 nucleotides read TGTGCCAGTAGTATCAGCCAGGGGGCATCTGGCTACACCTTC. Translating it yields CASSISQGASGYTF. The complete variable domain, with remaining parts taken from reference TRBV19 and TRBJ1-2, reads DGGITQSPKYLFRKEGQNVTLSCEQNLNHDAMYWYRQDPGQGLRLIYYSQIVNDFQKGDIAEGYSVSREKKESFPLTVTSAQKNPTAFYLCASSISQGASGYTFGSGTRLTVV.

This clone has just a few counts. V gene TRBV7-9 combines with J gene TRBJ1-4, with a tentative D call TRBD1 (6 bases). The germline V and J ends were trimmed by 2 bases and 10 bases, with 17 bases remaining between them. The CDR3 is 15 amino acids. The germline V gene has CDR1 SEHNR and CDR2 FQNEAQ (reference sequence). The CDR3 DNA reads as TGTGCCAGCAGCTTATCGACAGGAAGGGGTGCAAAACTGTTTTTT. Its protein product is CASSLSTGRGAKLFF.

J is TRBJ2-1 and V is TRBV5-1; 10 nucleotides agree with TRBD1. The CDR3 consists of 14 residues. Germline CDR1 is SGHRS and CDR2 is YFSETQ. Trimming took 3 bases from V and 8 from J; bases not matched to a gene: 5. This CDR3 is CASSYGQGVDEQFF. CDR3 DNA: TGCGCCAGCAGCTACGGACAGGGGGTTGATGAGCAGTTCTTC.

The gene calls are TRBV5-6 and TRBJ2-6; 10 positions agree with TRBD1. The germline V gene has CDR1 SGHDT and CDR2 YYEEEE. The CDR3 consists of 17 residues. V shed 2 bases and J 2 bases; nucleotides not matched to a gene: 4. The CDR3 DNA follows: TGTGCCAGCAGCTTCGGGACAGGGGTAGCTGGGGCCAACGTCCTGACTTTC. It translates to CASSFGTGVAGANVLTF.

This chain uses TRBV7-8 with TRBJ2-5, with TRBD2 matching 10 bases. Germline V gives CDR1 SGHVS, CDR2 FQNEAQ. With 6 bases clipped from V and 7 bases from J, the junction kept 11 bases outside the gene matches. This CDR3 contains 15 residues. The CDR3 DNA sequence: TGTGCCAGCAGTCAAGACGGGACTAGCGATGGGACCCAGTACTTC. This encodes CASSQDGTSDGTQYF.

This rearrangement joins TRBV5-1 to TRBJ2-3, with TRBD2 identical over 9 bases. The CDR3 sequence is 16 residues long. CDR1 SGHRS and CDR2 YFSETQ come from the germline V gene. V gave up 4 bases and J gave up 0 bases; unmatched junction bases: 6. The CDR3 loop reads CASSVLAGGSTDTQYF. The DNA of the CDR3 is TGCGCCAGCAGCGTACTGGCGGGAGGGAGCACAGATACGCAGTATTTT. The complete variable domain, with remaining parts taken from reference TRBV5-1 and TRBJ2-3, reads KAGVTQTPRYLIKTRGQQVTLSCSPISGHRSVSWYQQTPGQGLQFLFEYFSETQRNKGNFPGRFSGRQFSNSRSEMNVSTLELGDSALYLCASSVLAGGSTDTQYFGPGTRLTVL.

This clone was picked up a small number of times. This sequence joins TRBV4-2 and TRBJ2-3; 9 bases map to TRBD2. This CDR3 comprises 20 residues. Germline V gene data show CDR1 as LGHNA and CDR2 as YNFKEQ. V trimming: 0 bases; J trimming: 2 bases; junction bases outside the gene matches: 15. CDR3 residues: CASSQDFRLAGIQYTDTQYF. CDR3 DNA sequence: TGTGCCAGCAGCCAAGACTTTCGTCTAGCGGGAATTCAGTACACAGATACGCAGTATTTT.

The V and J genes are TRBV9 and TRBJ2-2, with 14 bases that match TRBD2. Trimming took 2 bases from V and 6 from J; bases not matched to a gene: 3. CDR1 is SGDLS and CDR2 is YYNGEE in the germline V gene. The length of the CDR3 is 16 residues. The CDR3 nucleotides read TGTGCCAGCAGCGTCCAGACTAGCGGGAGGGCCGGGGAGCTGTTTTTT. Translation gives CASSVQTSGRAGELFF.

This clone came up a few times. The chain uses TRBV28 and TRBJ2-5, with D maybe TRBD1 (5 bases). Per germline, CDR1 MDHEN and CDR2 SYDVKM. Trimming shortened V by 3 bases and J by 7 bases, and 15 bases separated the two germline ends. This CDR3 has 14 residues. The CDR3 here is CASSLGSGWGTQYF. The DNA for the CDR3 is TGTGCCAGCAGTTTGGGTTCAGGGTGGGGGACCCAGTACTTC.

The chain is built from TRBV5-6 and TRBJ1-2; weak D call: TRBD1 (6 bases). This CDR3 has 15 residues. Germline CDR1 SGHDT, CDR2 YYEEEE. V lost 3 bases to trimming and J lost 4 bases, with 16 bases between them. The CDR3 DNA reads TGTGCCAGCAGCTCAGGACAGAAATTAACCTATGGCTACACCTTC. Translated: CASSSGQKLTYGYTF. The full variable domain, completed using reference TRBV5-6 and TRBJ1-2, is DAGVTQSPTHLIKTRGQQVTLRCSPKSGHDTVSWYQQALGQGPQFIFQYYEEEERQRGNFPDRFSGHQFPNYSSELNVNALLLGDSALYLCASSSGQKLTYGYTFGSGTRLTVV.

On this clone: Other nucleotide sequences in the sample specify the same CDR3. The chain is built from TRBV18 and TRBJ1-1; D is perhaps TRBD1 (5 bases). Trimming stripped 6 bases from V and 0 bases from J, with 8 bases between. This CDR3 contains 13 residues. CDR1 is KGHSH and CDR2 is LQKENI in the germline V gene. The CDR3 region has the DNA TGTGCCAGCTCCCCGGACATGAACACTGAAGCTTTCTTT. It codes for CASSPDMNTEAFF.

V and J are TRBV6-5 and TRBJ1-1; 7 bases are shared with TRBD1. V lost 10 bases to trimming and J lost 2 bases; unmatched junction nucleotides: 7. The CDR3 covers 13 residues. Per the germline V gene, CDR1 is MNHEY and CDR2 is SVGAGI. CDR3 loop: CATRTGFNTEAFF. In DNA, the CDR3 is TGTGCCACCCGGACAGGATTTAACACTGAAGCTTTCTTT.

The CDR3 DNA reads as TGCGCCAGCAGCACTGGACAGGGGGCGGGTCAGCCCCAGCATTTT. Protein sequence: CASSTGQGAGQPQHF. V and J are TRBV5-1 and TRBJ1-5; 11 bases line up with TRBD1. Trimming at V came to 4 bases and at J to 6 bases, leaving 6 bases not matched to a gene. CDR3 size: 15 residues. Germline V gene data show CDR1 as SGHRS and CDR2 as YFSETQ.

The CDR3 loop is CASSLYGQGAAFF. For the CDR3, the DNA is TGTGCCAGCAGCCTGTACGGACAGGGGGCCGCTTTCTTT. The chain uses TRBV28 and TRBJ1-1, with 11 positions matching TRBD1. Trimming removed 6 bases from V and 11 bases from J; junction bases left unmatched: 8. The CDR3 runs 13 residues. Germline V CDR1 and CDR2: MDHEN, SYDVKM.

This sequence joins TRBV27 and TRBJ1-5; D perhaps matches TRBD1 (5 bases). Germline V gene lookup returns CDR1 MNHEY and CDR2 SMNVEV (reference sequence). This CDR3 is 14 amino acids long. Trimming removed 6 bases from V and 0 bases from J, with 9 bases in between. The CDR3 here is CASSPTDSNQPQHF. In DNA, the CDR3 is TGTGCCAGCAGCCCGACAGATAGCAATCAGCCCCAGCATTTT.

This clone was found once. The chain joins TRBV4-1 to TRBJ1-6, with D tentatively TRBD1 (6 bases). The V gene lost 0 bases and the J gene lost 10 bases, with 16 bases spanning the gap. CDR1 and CDR2 from the germline V gene are MGHRA and YSYEKL. The length of the CDR3 is 16 residues. CDR3 sequence reads: CASSQEGGARRSPLHF. The CDR3 DNA reads as TGCGCCAGCAGCCAAGAAGGGGGGGCTAGGCGGTCACCCCTCCACTTT.

The chain links TRBV6-2 or TRBV6-3 to TRBJ2-7; 12 bases fit TRBD2. Germline CDR1 reads MNHEY; CDR2 reads SVGEGT. The V and J ends lost 5 bases and 1 base, in that order; junction bases with no gene match: 6. The CDR3 runs 16 residues. CDR3 loop: CASSRRGTSGSYEQYF. The CDR3 nucleotides are TGTGCCAGCAGTCGCCGAGGGACTAGCGGGTCCTACGAGCAGTACTTC.